The next 16 T cell receptor beta chains were all read from a single sample in a study of blood T cell repertoires in COVID-19. Clones were sequenced by immunoSEQ multiplex PCR, and TCRdb holds only the in-frame ones, with some missing. The sample contains 350,000 to 450,000 clones, 86% of which appear only once. Material for sequencing was peripheral blood. These receptors originate from a woman aged 55 to 70 with COVID-19, enrolled during active disease.

The chain has TRBV11-3 and TRBJ2-3; unclear D gene. The germline V gene encodes CDR1 SGHNT and CDR2 YENEEA. Trimming cost V 5 bases and J 2 bases, with 11 bases left between them. This CDR3 region has 14 residues. The CDR3 bases are TGTGCCAGCAGCCCCCGGGTCACCACAGATACGCAGTATTTT. This translates into CASSPRVTTDTQYF.

The chain recombines TRBV12-3 or TRBV12-4 with TRBJ2-7; D not resolved. The V and J ends lost 4 bases and 4 bases respectively, with 5 bases between them. The CDR3 consists of 11 residues. The CDR3 coding sequence is TGTGCCAGCAGTTCCAGGTACGAGCAGTACTTC. Its translation is CASSSRYEQYF.

This chain connects TRBV7-2 to TRBJ2-3, with a possible D match to TRBD2 (6 bases). V was shortened by 4 bases and J by 1 base, with 12 bases between the two germline ends. Per germline, CDR1 SGHTA and CDR2 FQGNSA. The CDR3 spans 15 residues. Here the CDR3 reads CASSSPGEGTDTQYF. For the CDR3, the DNA is TGTGCCAGCAGCTCCCCCGGGGAGGGCACAGATACGCAGTATTTT. The entire variable domain, with the rest obtained from reference TRBV7-2 and TRBJ2-3, is as follows: GAGVSQSPSNKVTEKGKDVELRCDPISGHTALYWYRQSLGQGLEFLIYFQGNSAPDKSGLPSDRFSAERTGGSVSTLTIQRTQQEDSAVYLCASSSPGEGTDTQYFGPGTRLTVL.

The CDR3 here is CASSIGPRYNEQFF. The CDR3 DNA follows: TGTGCCAGTAGTATTGGTCCGCGCTACAATGAGCAGTTCTTC. The chain carries TRBV19 and TRBJ2-1; D gene uncertain. V was trimmed by 3 bases and J by 3 bases, leaving 9 bases between them. The germline V gene encodes CDR1 LNHDA and CDR2 SQIVND (reference sequence). This CDR3 spans 14 amino acids.

This clone was observed a handful of times. The rearrangement joins TRBV11-3 to TRBJ2-3, with D possibly being TRBD2 (7 bases). Trimming cost V 5 bases and J 12 bases, with 12 bases left between them. The CDR3 spans 11 residues. The germline V gene encodes CDR1 SGHNT and CDR2 YENEEA. This CDR3 reads CASSKGGSQYF. The DNA for the CDR3 is TGTGCCAGCAGCAAGGGGGGGTCCCAGTATTTT.

The J gene is TRBJ1-6, the V gene TRBV10-1; TRBD1 matches at 7 bases. CDR1 is WNHNN and CDR2 is SYGVQD in the germline V gene (reference sequence). The CDR3 length is 15 residues. Trimming at V came to 0 bases and at J to 13 bases, leaving 9 bases not matched to a gene. DNA of the CDR3: TGCGCCAGCAGTGAGTCGACAGGGAAGATTACCCCCCTCCACTTT. Translating gives CASSESTGKITPLHF.

The rearrangement links TRBV7-6 to TRBJ1-1, with D uncertain. This CDR3 is built from 12 residues. CDR1 SGHVS and CDR2 FNYEAQ come from the germline V gene. V lost 5 bases and J 8 bases, leaving 12 bases between the germline ends. DNA of the CDR3: TGTGCCAGCAGCGATTATGCCCGGGAAGCTTTCTTT. Residues: CASSDYAREAFF.

The genes are TRBV4-2 and TRBJ2-1, with 12 positions matching TRBD2. The CDR3 contains 15 residues. Losses at the gene ends were 1 base for V and 10 bases for J; bases not matched to a gene: 5. CDR1 is LGHNA and CDR2 is YNFKEQ in the germline V gene. This CDR3 is CASSQGLAGGREQFF. In DNA form, the CDR3 reads TGTGCCAGCAGCCAAGGCCTAGCGGGGGGGAGAGAGCAGTTCTTC.

The chain has TRBV7-2 and TRBJ1-4; the D gene is possibly TRBD1 (6 bases). The CDR3 contains 14 residues. CDR1 SGHTA and CDR2 FQGNSA come from the germline V gene. V shed 5 bases and J shed 8 bases, with 15 bases lying between them. The CDR3 spells CASSLVGGAEKLFF. In nucleotides, the CDR3 is TGTGCCAGCAGCCTCGTTGGGGGGGCGGAAAAACTGTTTTTT.

The chain has TRBV7-7 and TRBJ2-5, with TRBD2 matching 9 bases. J gave up 4 bases and V 1 base, and 7 bases lay outside the gene matches. The germline V gene has CDR1 SSHAT and CDR2 FNYEAQ (reference sequence). This CDR3 is 16 amino acids long. The CDR3: CASSLGGGGARETQYF. The CDR3, as DNA: TGTGCCAGCAGCTTAGGGGGCGGGGGGGCCCGAGAGACCCAGTACTTC. The full variable domain, its missing parts supplied by reference TRBV7-7 and TRBJ2-5, is GAGVSQSPRYKVTKRGQDVTLRCDPISSHATLYWYQQALGQGPEFLTYFNYEAQPDKSGLPSDRFSAERPEGSISTLTIQRTEQRDSAMYRCASSLGGGGARETQYFGPGTRLLVL.

The chain uses TRBV5-5 and TRBJ1-2; D unresolved. In germline, CDR1 is SGHKS, CDR2 YYEKEE (reference sequence). Trimming removed 0 bases from V and 4 bases from J, with 13 bases in between. This CDR3 has 15 amino acids. The DNA of the CDR3 is TGTGCCAGCAGCTTGGGGGCGGAGGTTGGCTATGGCTACACCTTC. Protein: CASSLGAEVGYGYTF.

The chain couples TRBV2 to TRBJ1-1; D is perhaps TRBD1 (6 bases). Germline V lookup: CDR1 SNHLY, CDR2 FYNNEI. The CDR3 totals 17 residues. V was trimmed by 1 base and J by 0 bases, leaving 15 bases between them. The CDR3 nucleotides read TGTGCCAGCAGTGAAGGGGGGGGCCCTTTATTGAACACTGAAGCTTTCTTT. Protein sequence: CASSEGGGPLLNTEAFF.

CDR3 region: CASSPSGGSSGEQFF. Written as DNA, the CDR3 is TGTGCCAGCAGCCCTAGCGGGGGCTCGAGTGGTGAGCAGTTCTTC. The chain recombines TRBV7-2 with TRBJ2-1; 10 positions match TRBD2. The germline gives CDR1 SGHTA, CDR2 FQGNSA. Trimming took 5 bases from V and 9 from J; bases not matched to a gene: 10. The CDR3 spans 15 residues.

The table lists this clone with a count of one. The chain's CDR3 is CAISDRHGTNQPQHF. In nucleotides, the CDR3 is TGTGCCATCAGTGACAGGCACGGAACAAATCAGCCCCAGCATTTT. The chain links TRBV10-3 to TRBJ1-5, with D unclear. Per germline, CDR1 ENHRY and CDR2 SYGVKD. The CDR3 sequence is 15 residues long. Between the trimmed V and J ends, which lost 3 bases and 4 bases, there was a span of 13 bases.

The rearrangement links TRBV7-8 to TRBJ1-2; D gene unclear. The CDR3 extends over 14 amino acids. V shed 3 bases and J shed 8 bases, with 16 bases lying between them. Germline-derived CDR1 and CDR2 are SGHVS and FQNEAQ. In DNA, the CDR3 is TGTGCCAGCAGCTTTACATCCGCGGCGAGAGGCTACACCTTC. It yields the protein CASSFTSAARGYTF.

V and J are TRBV6-5 and TRBJ1-4, with a weak D call TRBD1 (5 bases). V lost 7 bases, J lost 0 bases, and 9 bases lay in between. Germline V gene sequence: CDR1 MNHEY, CDR2 SVGAGI. The CDR3 is 14 residues long. The CDR3 DNA reads TGTGCCAGCAAGGGACTGGCAACTAATGAAAAACTGTTTTTT. Its protein product is CASKGLATNEKLFF.